Below are 21 T cell receptor beta chains sequenced from a single sample in a study of beta chain features in type 1 diabetes. The isolated RNA, all of it, was reverse transcribed, so expressed TCRB transcripts were what got sequenced. TCRdb's table, derived via immunoSEQ multiplex PCR, lists solely in-frame clones and lacks some. Of approximately 37,000 clones in the sample, around half were seen once. The sequenced material came from central memory CD4+ T cells from blood. The source is a woman aged 18-29 years in good health.

The rearrangement joins TRBV2 to TRBJ1-2; 8 nucleotides agree with TRBD1. This CDR3 is built from 15 residues. The V gene's germline CDR1 is SNHLY and CDR2 FYNNEI. With V trimmed by 4 bases and J by 2 bases, 6 bases remained unmatched. The CDR3 spells CASSGQGQRNYGYTF. In DNA form, the CDR3 reads TGTGCCAGCAGTGGACAGGGGCAAAGGAACTATGGCTACACCTTC.

The V gene is TRBV18, the J gene TRBJ1-1, with 10 bases matching TRBD1. CDR3 size: 15 residues. Germline V CDR1 and CDR2: KGHSH, LQKENI. Trimming took 4 bases from V and 1 from J; bases not matched to a gene: 3. The CDR3 is CASSRGQGWNTEAFF. The CDR3 bases are TGTGCCAGCTCACGGGGACAGGGGTGGAACACTGAAGCTTTCTTT.

This clone was counted a few times. The genes are TRBV5-6 and TRBJ2-7, with D possibly being TRBD1 (6 bases). This CDR3 has 12 residues. The V end was cut by 3 bases, the J end by 2 bases, with 6 bases between. From germline, CDR1 is SGHDT and CDR2 YYEEEE. This CDR3 reads CASSWDTYEQYF. CDR3 bases: TGTGCCAGCAGCTGGGACACCTACGAGCAGTACTTC.

This chain links TRBV5-8 with TRBJ2-1; no firm D call. CDR1 is SGHTS and CDR2 is YDEGEE in the germline V gene. This CDR3 is 14 amino acids long. Trimming took off 0 bases at V and 6 bases at J, with 10 bases between the two ends. CDR3 sequence (DNA): TGTGCCAGCAGCTTGGATTACAGAACCAATGAGCAGTTCTTC. Its protein product is CASSLDYRTNEQFF.

The V call is TRBV10-3, the J call TRBJ2-4; 8 bases fit TRBD1. The junction had 5 bases not matched to a gene; V was cut back by 1 base and J by 6 bases. The CDR3 consists of 15 residues. CDR1 and CDR2 (germline): ENHRY, SYGVKD. The chain's CDR3 is CAISELDRGRNIQYF. The CDR3 nucleotides read TGTGCCATCAGTGAGTTAGACAGGGGAAGAAACATTCAGTACTTC.

Regarding this clone: The limits of the CDR3 on the DNA are not certain, so only TCRdb's listed CDR3 is given. V is TRBV15 and J is TRBJ1-3; TRBD1 is taken as the D call from the table, unchecked against the DNA. Germline CDR1 reads LNHNV; CDR2 reads YYDKDF (reference sequence). Including both end residues, the CDR3 is 18 amino acids long. The CDR3 loop reads CATSRDRVGQGAGNTMYF.

V and J are TRBV2 and TRBJ2-7; TRBD1 matches at 10 bases. The CDR3 sequence is 13 residues long. Germline V gives CDR1 SNHLY, CDR2 FYNNEI. With 11 bases clipped from V and 4 bases from J, the junction kept 8 bases outside the gene matches. CDR3 region: CAGRGTGVYEQYF. The CDR3 DNA reads TGTGCCGGCCGCGGGACAGGGGTTTACGAGCAGTACTTC.

This clone was counted a few times. A junction boundary mismatches the germline segment, possibly from a read error. This chain links TRBV29-1 with TRBJ2-1, with TRBD1 identical over 7 bases. This CDR3 spans 13 amino acids. CDR1 SQVTM and CDR2 ANQGSEA come from the germline V gene. For the CDR3, the DNA is TGCAGCGTTCGGGACAGCCAACTCCAGGGGCATATCTTC. Its translation is CSVRDSQLQGHIF.

The chain employs TRBV7-2 and TRBJ1-5; D is unresolved. Germline V lookup: CDR1 SGHTA, CDR2 FQGNSA. V was cut by 2 bases and J by 0 bases, with 8 bases left in between. This CDR3 is built from 15 residues. CDR3 region: CASSLYSGSNQPQHF. The DNA of the CDR3 is TGTGCCAGCAGCTTATATAGTGGTAGCAATCAGCCCCAGCATTTT.

This clone was counted only a few times. The rearrangement links TRBV7-9 to TRBJ2-7; 9 bases match TRBD2. This CDR3 region has 18 residues. Trimming cost V 0 bases and J 0 bases; bases outside gene matches: 9. Germline V gene sequence: CDR1 SEHNR, CDR2 FQNEAQ (reference sequence). As DNA, the CDR3 is TGTGCCAGCAGCTTAGCGGGCCTAGCGGGAAATTACTCCTACGAGCAGTACTTC. Translation gives CASSLAGLAGNYSYEQYF.

The chain has TRBV6-6 and TRBJ2-7; TRBD2 matches 8 bases. Germline CDR1 reads MNHNY; CDR2 reads SVGAGI (reference sequence). The CDR3 consists of 15 residues. The V gene end was trimmed by 2 bases and the J gene end by 2 bases; junction bases not matched to a gene: 5. The CDR3 reads CASSYLSGGAYEQYF. The CDR3 DNA follows: TGTGCCAGCAGTTACCTTTCCGGGGGGGCCTACGAGCAGTACTTC.

This clone occurred a few times. V and J are TRBV2 and TRBJ1-2; the D gene is possibly TRBD1 (5 bases). Germline V CDR1 and CDR2: SNHLY, FYNNEI. The CDR3 length is 16 residues. The V end lost 3 bases, the J end lost 4 bases, and 18 bases lay between the germline ends. In DNA form, the CDR3 reads TGTGCCAGCAGTGATCTCCCAGGGCCGACGGTCTATGGCTACACCTTC. Its protein product is CASSDLPGPTVYGYTF.

V is TRBV4-1 and J is TRBJ2-7; 8 bases match TRBD1. The CDR3 is 16 amino acids. From germline, CDR1 is MGHRA and CDR2 YSYEKL. V shed 3 bases, J shed 4 bases, and the junction held 11 bases outside the gene matches. The CDR3 sequence is CASSHQGGQGPYEQYF. The CDR3, as DNA: TGCGCCAGCAGCCACCAAGGAGGACAGGGTCCTTACGAGCAGTACTTC.

This clone has just a few counts. V usage is TRBV7-9 and J usage is TRBJ2-1; 7 bases map to TRBD2. Unmatched junction bases numbered 10, after V lost 10 bases and J lost 7 bases. Per the germline V gene, CDR1 is SEHNR and CDR2 is FQNEAQ (reference sequence). The CDR3 has 13 residues. This chain's CDR3 is CANRPGLSNEQFF. The CDR3, as DNA: TGTGCCAACAGACCGGGACTATCAAATGAGCAGTTCTTC.

The genes are TRBV2 and TRBJ1-2; 9 bases fit TRBD1. CDR3 size: 15 residues. V lost 5 bases to trimming and J lost 6 bases; unmatched junction nucleotides: 10. Germline loops: CDR1 SNHLY, CDR2 FYNNEI. CDR3 nucleotides: TGTGCCAGCAGTTATACAGGGGGCGCGAGGGATGGCTACACCTTC. The encoded protein is CASSYTGGARDGYTF. Using reference TRBV2 and TRBJ1-2 for the parts outside the CDR3, the full variable domain is EPEVTQTPSHQVTQMGQEVILRCVPISNHLYFYWYRQILGQKVEFLVSFYNNEISEKSEIFDDQFSVERPDGSNFTLKIRSTKLEDSAMYFCASSYTGGARDGYTFGSGTRLTVV.

The chain has TRBV11-2 and TRBJ2-1; possibly TRBD2 for D (6 bases). Trimming took off 6 bases at V and 4 bases at J, with 19 bases between the two ends. Germline V gene sequence: CDR1 SGHAT, CDR2 FQNNGV. CDR3 length: 16 amino acids. The CDR3 DNA sequence: TGTGCCAGCAGTCTGGGGTCTAGCGATCTATACAATGAGCAGTTCTTC. Its protein product is CASSLGSSDLYNEQFF.

V is TRBV27 and J is TRBJ2-6; D gene unclear. The CDR3 runs 17 residues. From germline, CDR1 is MNHEY and CDR2 SMNVEV (reference sequence). Trimming took off 8 bases at V and 0 bases at J, with 17 bases between the two ends. CDR3 coding DNA: TGTGCCAGCGCATTAGGTTCAGGCCGCTCTGGGGCCAACGTCCTGACTTTC. Amino acid sequence: CASALGSGRSGANVLTF.

Only one count was recorded for this clone. The gene calls are TRBV27 and TRBJ1-2; maybe TRBD1 (5 bases). Between the trimmed V and J ends, which lost 4 bases and 4 bases, there was a span of 16 bases. In germline, CDR1 is MNHEY, CDR2 SMNVEV (reference sequence). The CDR3 covers 15 residues. CDR3 sequence reads: CASSYRPGSIYGYTF. The CDR3 DNA follows: TGTGCCAGCAGTTATCGTCCAGGGTCCATCTATGGCTACACCTTC.

This chain uses TRBV30 with TRBJ1-5; 7 nucleotides align to TRBD1. The length of the CDR3 is 13 residues. The V segment lost 4 bases and the J segment 4 bases; nucleotides outside the gene matches: 4. From germline, CDR1 is GTSNPN and CDR2 SVGIG (reference sequence). In DNA form, the CDR3 reads TGTGCCTGGACAGGGGGAAGAAATCAGCCCCAGCATTTT. It encodes CAWTGGRNQPQHF.

This chain uses TRBV23-1 with TRBJ1-6, with unresolved D. TRBV23-1 is designated an ORF whose function remains uncertain. This CDR3 comprises 16 residues. V dropped 4 bases and J dropped 6 bases, with 16 bases sitting between them. The CDR3, as DNA: TGCGCCAGCAGTCTGAGGGTTCGGCGGTGTAATTCACCCCTCCACTTT. Its protein is CASSLRVRRCNSPLHF.

Regarding this clone: A read error may produce the germline difference seen at one junction end. V and J are TRBV7-6 and TRBJ2-1, with a possible D match to TRBD1 (7 bases). This CDR3 region has 14 residues. The germline gives CDR1 SGHVS, CDR2 FNYEAQ. Written as DNA, the CDR3 is TGTGCCAGCAACTTAGGAGGGGGCGATAATGAGCAGTTCTTC. Residues: CASNLGGGDNEQFF.